This T cell receptor beta chain was identified in a study of early stage breast cancer tumors. Study results and limitations: Tumors had roughly 2.5-fold higher T cell density than normal breast.

For this clone: Its antigen is unidentified.

TCRdb's copy holds only in-frame clones and misses some; the assay was immunoSEQ multiplex PCR. The table shows 69,000 or so clones, with about 85% occurring only once. CDR1 and CDR2 from the germline V gene are SGHNT and YYREEE (reference sequence). This CDR3 is 13 amino acids long. V was trimmed by 2 bases and J by 0 bases, leaving 4 bases between them. Sequencing was performed on blood. The sequence was obtained from a person aged 35-49 years with breast cancer. V usage is TRBV5-4 and J usage is TRBJ2-3; D is undetermined. CDR3 protein: CASSFPSTDTQYF. The CDR3 nucleotides are TGTGCCAGCAGCTTCCCCAGCACAGATACGCAGTATTTT.